Each of the 12 T cell receptor beta chains below was sequenced from the same sample in a study of shared clonotypes between healthy human individuals. TCRdb keeps only in-frame clones here, not all; method: immunoSEQ multiplex PCR. This sample has some 2.1 million clones; 85% to 95% occur once, and the top ten carry around 0.13%. Material: naive CD4+ T cells sorted from blood. Subset reported: CD45RA+ positively selected. The receptor source for this set is a man younger than 35 in good health.

The V and J genes are TRBV10-2 and TRBJ2-1, with 11 bases fitting TRBD2. Germline CDR1 and CDR2: WSHSY and SAAADI. V was pared by 6 bases and J by 4 bases, with 5 bases of the junction left unmatched. This CDR3 spans 15 amino acids. CDR3 coding DNA: TGCGCCAGCAGGTGGGGGACTAGCGGTTACAATGAGCAGTTCTTC. The encoded protein is CASRWGTSGYNEQFF.

The chain carries TRBV6-6 and TRBJ2-7; 9 bases line up with TRBD1. The CDR3 is made up of 16 amino acids. The germline gives CDR1 MNHNY, CDR2 SVGAGI (reference sequence). V was pared by 0 bases and J by 0 bases, with 3 bases of the junction left unmatched. As DNA, the CDR3 is TGTGCCAGCAGTTACTCACAGGGGGCGCGCTCCTACGAGCAGTACTTC. It encodes CASSYSQGARSYEQYF.

The V gene is TRBV7-9, the J gene TRBJ2-1, with 7 bases fitting TRBD2. The CDR3 contains 15 residues. Germline V gives CDR1 SEHNR, CDR2 FQNEAQ (reference sequence). V shed 3 bases, J shed 3 bases, and the junction held 5 bases outside the gene matches. This CDR3 reads CASSLGLLDYNEQFF. CDR3 in DNA: TGTGCCAGCAGCTTGGGACTACTAGACTACAATGAGCAGTTCTTC.

The rearrangement joins TRBV5-6 to TRBJ2-7; D remains unclear. The CDR3 sequence is 15 residues long. CDR1 and CDR2 (germline): SGHDT, YYEEEE. V lost 0 bases to trimming and J lost 0 bases, with 10 bases between them. The DNA of the CDR3 is TGTGCCAGCAGCTTGGTTCGCAGGTCCTCCTACGAGCAGTACTTC. The encoded protein is CASSLVRRSSYEQYF.

The genes are TRBV6-5 and TRBJ2-7; the D gene is possibly TRBD2 (6 bases). Trimming removed 0 bases from V and 4 bases from J, with 13 bases in between. CDR3 length: 15 residues. Germline values: CDR1 MNHEY, CDR2 SVGAGI. DNA of the CDR3: TGTGCCAGCAGTTACTCACGCGGGGAGTTTTACGAGCAGTACTTC. Encoded protein: CASSYSRGEFYEQYF.

Notes on this clone: The same CDR3 can be traced to other DNA sequences in this sample. This chain connects TRBV10-2 to TRBJ2-2; no clear D. This CDR3 region has 14 residues. The germline V gene has CDR1 WSHSY and CDR2 SAAADI. V lost 1 base to trimming and J lost 1 base, with 4 bases between them. The CDR3 loop reads CASSELGNTGELFF. In nucleotides, the CDR3 is TGCGCCAGCAGTGAGTTGGGGAACACCGGGGAGCTGTTTTTT.

The chain carries TRBV5-1 and TRBJ1-4; TRBD1 agrees at 9 bases. Looked up from germline, CDR1 is SGHRS and CDR2 is YFSETQ. The CDR3 length is 15 residues. The J segment lost 6 bases and the V segment lost 4 bases, leaving 7 bases of the junction unmatched. The CDR3 spells CASSLGGTGYEKLFF. The CDR3 DNA is TGCGCCAGCAGCCTCGGGGGGACAGGGTATGAAAAACTGTTTTTT.

DNA of the CDR3: TGTGCCAGCATAGCGACAGGGTACAATGAGCAGTTCTTC. As protein: CASIATGYNEQFF. J is TRBJ2-1 and V is TRBV25-1; TRBD1 aligns across 7 bases. V shed 7 bases, J shed 4 bases, and the junction held 4 bases outside the gene matches. CDR3 length equals 13 residues. Germline CDR1 is MGHDK and CDR2 is SYGVNS.

This chain joins TRBV7-9 and TRBJ2-1, with TRBD1 matching over 10 bases. With V trimmed by 5 bases and J by 4 bases, 5 bases remained unmatched. The CDR3 totals 15 residues. Germline V gene data show CDR1 as SEHNR and CDR2 as FQNEAQ (reference sequence). Here the CDR3 reads CASSRGQGVYNEQFF. The CDR3 bases are TGTGCCAGCAGCCGAGGACAGGGGGTATACAATGAGCAGTTCTTC.

This rearrangement joins TRBV5-1 to TRBJ1-2; D remains unclear. V was clipped by 4 bases and J by 7 bases, with 23 bases between them. The CDR3 contains 16 residues. Per the germline V gene, CDR1 is SGHRS and CDR2 is YFSETQ. The CDR3 nucleotides read TGCGCCAGCAGCCCGGACTACCGCGGGCCCGGCTTTGGCTACACCTTC. It specifies CASSPDYRGPGFGYTF.

V and J are TRBV18 and TRBJ2-1; a possible D gene is TRBD2 (6 bases). The CDR3 length is 12 residues. In germline, CDR1 is KGHSH, CDR2 LQKENI. Between the trimmed V and J ends, which lost 6 bases and 5 bases, there was a span of 8 bases. CDR3 coding DNA: TGTGCCAGCTCTTGGACTAACAATGAGCAGTTCTTC. This sequence encodes CASSWTNNEQFF. Looking up the rest from reference TRBV18 and TRBJ2-1 gives the full variable domain: NAGVMQNPRHLVRRRGQEARLRCSPMKGHSHVYWYRQLPEEGLKFMVYLQKENIIDESGMPKERFSAEFPKEGPSILRIQQVVRGDSAAYFCASSWTNNEQFFGPGTRLTVL.

This chain links TRBV7-9 with TRBJ2-7; D is uncertain. The germline V gene encodes CDR1 SEHNR and CDR2 FQNEAQ (reference sequence). Trimming took 5 bases from V and 6 from J, leaving 14 bases between them. The CDR3 has 13 amino acids. CDR3 sequence: CASSPRSPAEQYF. CDR3 coding DNA: TGTGCCAGCAGCCCAAGATCACCGGCCGAGCAGTACTTC.